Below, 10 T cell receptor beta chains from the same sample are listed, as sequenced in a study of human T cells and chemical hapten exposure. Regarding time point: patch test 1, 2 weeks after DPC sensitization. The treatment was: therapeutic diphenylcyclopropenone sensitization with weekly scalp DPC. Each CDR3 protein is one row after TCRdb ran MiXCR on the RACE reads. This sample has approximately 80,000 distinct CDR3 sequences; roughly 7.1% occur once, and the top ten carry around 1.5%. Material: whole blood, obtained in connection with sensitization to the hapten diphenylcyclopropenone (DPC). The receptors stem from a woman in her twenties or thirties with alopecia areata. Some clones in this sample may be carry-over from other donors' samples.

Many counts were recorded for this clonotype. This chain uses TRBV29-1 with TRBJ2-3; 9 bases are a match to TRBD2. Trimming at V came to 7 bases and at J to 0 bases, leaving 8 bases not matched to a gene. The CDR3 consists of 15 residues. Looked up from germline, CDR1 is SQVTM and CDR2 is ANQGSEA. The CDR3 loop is CSASPTSGSTDTQYF. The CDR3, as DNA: TGCAGCGCTTCCCCGACTAGCGGAAGCACAGATACGCAGTATTTT.

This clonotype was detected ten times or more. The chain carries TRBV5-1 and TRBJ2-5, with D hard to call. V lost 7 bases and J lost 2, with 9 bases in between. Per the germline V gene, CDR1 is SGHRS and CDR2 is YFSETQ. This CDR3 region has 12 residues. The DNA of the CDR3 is TGCGCCAGCGCAAAGGTGCAAGAGACCCAGTACTTC. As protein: CASAKVQETQYF.

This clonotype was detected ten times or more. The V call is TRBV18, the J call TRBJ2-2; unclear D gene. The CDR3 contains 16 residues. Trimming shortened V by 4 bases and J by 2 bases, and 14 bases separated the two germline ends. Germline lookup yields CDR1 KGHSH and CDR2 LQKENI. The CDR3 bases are TGTGCCAGCTCACGACCCCAGGAACCCAACACCGGGGAGCTGTTTTTT. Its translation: CASSRPQEPNTGELFF.

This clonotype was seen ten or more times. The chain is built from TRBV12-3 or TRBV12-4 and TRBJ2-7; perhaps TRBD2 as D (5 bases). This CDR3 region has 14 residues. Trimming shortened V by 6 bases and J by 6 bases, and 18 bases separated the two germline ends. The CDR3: CASSRGRASSEQYF. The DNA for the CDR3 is TGTGCCAGCAGCCGCGGACGCGCTAGCTCCGAGCAGTACTTC.

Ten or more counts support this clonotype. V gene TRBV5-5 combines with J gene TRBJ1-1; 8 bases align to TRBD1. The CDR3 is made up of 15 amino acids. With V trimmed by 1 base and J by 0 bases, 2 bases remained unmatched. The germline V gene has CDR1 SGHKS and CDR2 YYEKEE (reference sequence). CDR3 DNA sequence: TGTGCCAGCAGCTTGAGACAGGGGATGAACACTGAAGCTTTCTTT. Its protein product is CASSLRQGMNTEAFF.

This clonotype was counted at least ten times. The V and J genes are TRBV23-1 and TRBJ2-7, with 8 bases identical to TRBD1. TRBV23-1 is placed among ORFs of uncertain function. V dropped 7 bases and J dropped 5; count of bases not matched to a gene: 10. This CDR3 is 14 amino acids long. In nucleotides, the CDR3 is TGCGCCAGCACACTAGGGGGACAGGTCAACGAGCAGTACTTC. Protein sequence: CASTLGGQVNEQYF.

The CDR3, as DNA: TGTGCCAGCAGTTTTACCCCAGCGAACACCGGGGAGCTGTTTTTT. Amino acid sequence: CASSFTPANTGELFF. The V gene is TRBV12-3 or TRBV12-4, the J gene TRBJ2-2, with D unresolved. This CDR3 has 15 residues. The V end was cut by 3 bases, the J end by 0 bases, with 8 bases between.

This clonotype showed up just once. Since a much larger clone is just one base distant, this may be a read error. The CDR3 sequence: CSVVGVEGRGYTF. The DNA for the CDR3 is TGCAGCGTTGTGGGGGTGGAGGGGAGAGGCTACACCTTC. The rearrangement joins TRBV29-1 to TRBJ1-2; weak D call: TRBD1 (5 bases). V was trimmed by 4 bases and J by 8 bases, leaving 17 bases between them. CDR1 is SQVTM, CDR2 ANQGSEA, per germline. The CDR3 covers 13 residues.

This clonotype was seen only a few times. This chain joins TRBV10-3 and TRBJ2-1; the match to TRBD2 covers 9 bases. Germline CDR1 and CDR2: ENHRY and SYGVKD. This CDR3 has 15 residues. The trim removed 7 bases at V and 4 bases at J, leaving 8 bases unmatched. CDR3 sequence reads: CAITETSGPYNEQFF. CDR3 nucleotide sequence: TGTGCCATCACCGAGACTAGCGGTCCTTACAATGAGCAGTTCTTC.

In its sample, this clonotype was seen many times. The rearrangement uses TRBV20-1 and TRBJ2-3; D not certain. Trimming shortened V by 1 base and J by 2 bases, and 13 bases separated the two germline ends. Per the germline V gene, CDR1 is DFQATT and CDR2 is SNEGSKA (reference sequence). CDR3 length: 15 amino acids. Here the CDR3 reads CSARGSVGNTDTQYF. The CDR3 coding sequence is TGCAGTGCTAGAGGTTCAGTGGGGAACACAGATACGCAGTATTTT.